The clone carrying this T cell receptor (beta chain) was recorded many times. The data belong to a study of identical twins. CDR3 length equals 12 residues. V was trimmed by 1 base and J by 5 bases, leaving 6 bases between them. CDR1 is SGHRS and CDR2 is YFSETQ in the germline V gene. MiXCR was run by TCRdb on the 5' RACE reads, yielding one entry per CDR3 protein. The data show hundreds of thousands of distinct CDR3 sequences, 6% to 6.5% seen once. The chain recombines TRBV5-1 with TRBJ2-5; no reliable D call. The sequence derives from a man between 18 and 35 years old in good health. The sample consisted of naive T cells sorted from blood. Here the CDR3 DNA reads TGCGCCAGCAGCTTGAAGGGCGAGACCCAGTACTTC. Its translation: CASSLKGETQYF.